What follows describes a single TCR beta chain. What it recognizes is unknown. The sample originates from a study of T cell responses to AZD1222 COVID-19 vaccine. Study observations and caveats: Among AZD1222 vaccinees, only six or seven were seropositive at baseline. Spike-wide vaccine-associated CD4 TCRs dominated at 160-218 and 743-854. None of the repertoires were sampled until the peak T cell response had passed. Spike-specific TCR repertoires showed rising breadth and depth after two AZD1222 doses.

Sequenced by immunoSEQ multiplex PCR; TCRdb stores in-frame clones only, minus some. Here the sample spans 90,000 to 100,000 clones, roughly 90% being singletons. V was shortened by 1 base and J by 4 bases, with 8 bases between the two germline ends. Germline V gives CDR1 SGHAT, CDR2 FQDESV (reference sequence). CDR3 size: 13 residues. The chain combines TRBV11-1 with TRBJ2-7; no clear D. Here the sequenced sample was peripheral blood, taken 28 days after the second AZD1222 dose. This TCR was recovered from an adult who received the AZD1222 COVID-19 vaccine. The CDR3 DNA is TGTGCCAGCAGCTTAGGGCAGGTTTACGAGCAGTACTTC. Translation: CASSLGQVYEQYF.